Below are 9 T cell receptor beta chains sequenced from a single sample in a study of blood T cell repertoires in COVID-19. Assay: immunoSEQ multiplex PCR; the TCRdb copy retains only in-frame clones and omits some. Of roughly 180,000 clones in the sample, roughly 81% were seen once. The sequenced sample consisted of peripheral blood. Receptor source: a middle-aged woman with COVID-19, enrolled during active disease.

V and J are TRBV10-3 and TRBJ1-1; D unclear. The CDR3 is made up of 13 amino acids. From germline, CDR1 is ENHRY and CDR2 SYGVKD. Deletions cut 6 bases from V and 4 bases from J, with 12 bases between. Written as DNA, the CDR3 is TGTGCCATCAGCCCCGGTCCGAGCACTGAAGCTTTCTTT. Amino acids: CAISPGPSTEAFF.

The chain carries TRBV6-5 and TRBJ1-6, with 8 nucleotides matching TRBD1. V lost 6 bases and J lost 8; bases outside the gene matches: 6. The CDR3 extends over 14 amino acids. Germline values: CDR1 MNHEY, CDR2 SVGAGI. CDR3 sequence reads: CASRLSGGDSPLHF. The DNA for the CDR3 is TGTGCCAGCAGGCTTTCAGGGGGCGATTCACCCCTCCACTTT.

The CDR3 coding sequence is TGCGCCAGCAGCCAAGCGGGTACTCAGTATTTT. It specifies CASSQAGTQYF. The chain carries TRBV4-1 and TRBJ2-3; D remains unclear. The CDR3 runs 11 residues. V lost 1 base to trimming and J lost 12 bases, with 8 bases between them. CDR1 is MGHRA and CDR2 is YSYEKL in the germline V gene.

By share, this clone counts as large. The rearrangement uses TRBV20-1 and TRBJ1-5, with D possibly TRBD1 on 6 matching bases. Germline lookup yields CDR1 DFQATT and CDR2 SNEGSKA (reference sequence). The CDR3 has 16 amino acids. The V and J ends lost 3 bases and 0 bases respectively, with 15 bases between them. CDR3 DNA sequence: TGCAGTGCTAGTGGGGGGGGCGAACATAGCAATCAGCCCCAGCATTTT. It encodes CSASGGGEHSNQPQHF.

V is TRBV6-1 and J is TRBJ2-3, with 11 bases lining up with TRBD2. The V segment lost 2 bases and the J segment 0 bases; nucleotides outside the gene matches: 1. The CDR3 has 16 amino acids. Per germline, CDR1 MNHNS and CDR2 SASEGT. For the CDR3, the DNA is TGTGCCAGCAGTGAAAGACTAGCGGGGAGCACAGATACGCAGTATTTT. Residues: CASSERLAGSTDTQYF.

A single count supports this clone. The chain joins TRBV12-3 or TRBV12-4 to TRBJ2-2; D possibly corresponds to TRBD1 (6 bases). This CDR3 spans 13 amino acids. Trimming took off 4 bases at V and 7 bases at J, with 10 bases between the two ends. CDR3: CASSWLGGGELFF. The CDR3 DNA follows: TGTGCCAGCAGTTGGTTAGGGGGCGGGGAGCTGTTTTTT.

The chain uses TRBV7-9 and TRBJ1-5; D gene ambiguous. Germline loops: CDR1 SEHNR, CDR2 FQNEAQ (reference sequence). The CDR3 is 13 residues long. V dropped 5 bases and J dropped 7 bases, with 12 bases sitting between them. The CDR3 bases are TGTGCCAGCAGCCGGGAGGGAGGCCAGCCCCAGCATTTT. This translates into CASSREGGQPQHF.

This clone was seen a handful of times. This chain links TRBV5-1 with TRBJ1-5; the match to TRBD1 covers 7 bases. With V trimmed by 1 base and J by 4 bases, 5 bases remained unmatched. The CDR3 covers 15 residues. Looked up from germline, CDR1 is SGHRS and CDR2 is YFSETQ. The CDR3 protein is CASSLTVGQNQPQHF. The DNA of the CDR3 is TGCGCCAGCAGCTTGACGGTGGGACAGAATCAGCCCCAGCATTTT.

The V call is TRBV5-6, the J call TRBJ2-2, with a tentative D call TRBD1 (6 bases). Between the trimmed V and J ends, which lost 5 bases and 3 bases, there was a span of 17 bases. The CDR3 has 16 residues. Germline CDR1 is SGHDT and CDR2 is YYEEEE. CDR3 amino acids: CASRPSTGMDTGELFF. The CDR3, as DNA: TGTGCCAGCAGACCTTCTACAGGGATGGACACCGGGGAGCTGTTTTTT.